This TCR beta chain was captured by sequencing in a study of Ad26.COV2.S vaccination and SARS-CoV-2 variants. Overall study context: In the COV1001 trial, the donor was in the Ad26.COV2.S arm. Points from the study as a whole: In vaccinated individuals, spike-specific CD8+ and CD4+ T cell responses reportedly displayed substantial breadth.

The table lists this clone with a count of one. The antigen remains unidentified. Documented treatment: around 19 received Ad26.COV2.S at low or high dose, single or two shots; about 5 received placebo; per-sample allocation not given. Samples came from day 63 after the first vaccine or placebo injection. The table came from immunoSEQ multiplex PCR; TCRdb's copy has only in-frame clones and leaves some out. The sample holds approximately 350,000 clones, roughly 80% seen once. This TCR came from a person between 18 and 65 years old who received the Ad26.COV2.S COVID-19 vaccine or a placebo. Sequencing was performed on peripheral blood, taken in a trial of Ad26.COV2.S vaccine versus placebo.

CDR3 sequence: CASHRQGAAGNTIYF. CDR3 nucleotide sequence: TGTGCCAGCCATCGCCAGGGGGCGGCCGGAAACACCATATATTTT. The chain couples TRBV7-9 to TRBJ1-3; 8 bases align to TRBD1. The CDR3 is made up of 15 amino acids. Germline V lookup: CDR1 SEHNR, CDR2 FQNEAQ (reference sequence). V dropped 8 bases and J dropped 4; count of bases not matched to a gene: 10.